Following are 7 T cell receptor beta chains from one sample sequenced in a study of early T cells in non-severe SARS-CoV-2 infection. One entry per CDR3 protein results from TCRdb running MiXCR on the 5' RACE reads. The sample has approximately 37,000 distinct CDR3 sequences, roughly 4.3% seen once. The sample taken for sequencing was whole blood. All receptors derive from an adult who was a healthcare worker with PCR-confirmed SARS-CoV-2 infection or an uninfected control (not recorded which).

The chain combines TRBV3-1 with TRBJ1-2, with D tentatively TRBD1 (6 bases). The ends were cut back, 5 bases at V and 1 base at J, with 14 bases in the middle. The CDR3 covers 15 residues. The germline V gene encodes CDR1 LGHDT and CDR2 YNNKEL (reference sequence). The CDR3 sequence: CASSGDRFFNYGYTF. CDR3 nucleotides: TGTGCCAGCAGCGGCGACAGGTTTTTTAACTATGGCTACACCTTC.

This clonotype was counted ten times or more. The chain recombines TRBV5-5 with TRBJ2-5, with TRBD2 matching 9 bases. The trim removed 0 bases at V and 2 bases at J, leaving 5 bases unmatched. The CDR3 spans 16 residues. The V gene's germline CDR1 is SGHKS and CDR2 YYEKEE (reference sequence). The CDR3 is CASSLGLAVLQETQYF. As DNA, the CDR3 is TGTGCCAGCAGCTTGGGACTAGCGGTCCTACAAGAGACCCAGTACTTC. Full variable domain (remainder filled in from reference TRBV5-5 and TRBJ2-5): DAGVTQSPTHLIKTRGQQVTLRCSPISGHKSVSWYQQVLGQGPQFIFQYYEKEERGRGNFPDRFSARQFPNYSSELNVNALLLGDSALYLCASSLGLAVLQETQYFGPGTRLLVL.

This rearrangement joins TRBV11-2 to TRBJ2-5; a weak D match, TRBD1 (5 bases). CDR1 and CDR2 (germline): SGHAT, FQNNGV. V was clipped by 2 bases and J by 7 bases, with 11 bases between them. The CDR3 runs to 13 residues. CDR3 nucleotides: TGTGCCAGCAGCTTACCCCTCCAGGGGACCCAGTACTTC. This translates into CASSLPLQGTQYF.

This clonotype was detected ten times or more. As DNA, the CDR3 is TGTGCCAGCAGTTCCCCCTATAGCAATCAGCCCCAGCATTTT. Its protein product is CASSSPYSNQPQHF. The V and J genes are TRBV27 and TRBJ1-5; D not resolved. Trimming left V 4 bases short and J 0 bases short, with 7 bases between. The germline V gene has CDR1 MNHEY and CDR2 SMNVEV (reference sequence). The CDR3 contains 14 residues.

This chain uses TRBV10-1 with TRBJ2-2; the D is unclear. Looked up from germline, CDR1 is WNHNN and CDR2 is SYGVQD (reference sequence). This CDR3 has 13 amino acids. Trimming took off 4 bases at V and 5 bases at J, with 8 bases between the two ends. The CDR3 DNA follows: TGCGCCAGCAGTGCCCGGGCGACCGGGGAGCTGTTTTTT. Translated: CASSARATGELFF.

This clonotype occurred many times. The V call is TRBV10-3, the J call TRBJ2-1; 9 positions agree with TRBD2. The germline V gene encodes CDR1 ENHRY and CDR2 SYGVKD. This CDR3 is built from 16 residues. After removal of 4 bases from V and 4 bases from J, the junction contained 8 bases not matched to a gene. The CDR3 sequence is CAISGLGSGGYNEQFF. DNA of the CDR3: TGTGCCATCAGTGGTCTGGGTAGCGGGGGTTACAATGAGCAGTTCTTC.

This clonotype showed up many times. The gene calls are TRBV5-8 and TRBJ1-1; 7 bases map to TRBD1. The CDR3 has 17 amino acids. Germline V gene data show CDR1 as SGHTS and CDR2 as YDEGEE. With V trimmed by 2 bases and J by 0 bases, 10 bases remained unmatched. The CDR3, as DNA: TGTGCCAGCAGCTTTTCCCATTCCGGACAGGTGAACACTGAAGCTTTCTTT. Protein product: CASSFSHSGQVNTEAFF.